The next 10 T cell receptor beta chains were all read from a single sample in a study of spatial heterogeneity in lung cancer. Study-wide results and limits: The study found that expanded intratumoral alpha and beta TCR counts tracked tumor mutation counts.

Via MiXCR, TCRdb re-called the 5' RACE reads, giving one row per CDR3 protein. The table records under 7,500 distinct CDR3 sequences, 13% to 15% of them present only once. Antigen specificity for these receptors is unknown. Time point described: sample taken at primary tumor resection. The material sequenced was lung tumor tissue, taken at surgery. The receptors here all came from a female donor with early-stage non-small cell lung cancer.

This clonotype is medium-sized (0.01 to 0.1%) in the sample. This beta chain is off target for a library built for alpha chains, so its abundance means little. The J gene is TRBJ1-3, the V gene TRBV28; tentatively, D is TRBD1 (5 bases). In germline, CDR1 is MDHEN, CDR2 SYDVKM. V was cut by 7 bases and J by 2 bases, with 18 bases left in between. The CDR3 contains 16 residues. CDR3 protein: CASIGGGLTAGNTIYF. The DNA for the CDR3 is TGTGCCAGCATTGGGGGGGGTTTAACGGCTGGAAACACCATATATTTT.

Ten or more counts support this clonotype. Because this beta chain is a stray read in a library intended to capture alpha chains, its abundance should not be given much weight. V and J are TRBV10-3 and TRBJ1-1; tentatively, D is TRBD1 (6 bases). Trimming shortened V by 6 bases and J by 5 bases, and 13 bases separated the two germline ends. Looked up from germline, CDR1 is ENHRY and CDR2 is SYGVKD. The CDR3 runs to 13 residues. DNA of the CDR3: TGTGCCATCAGGGGACAATTGGGGACTGAAGCTTTCTTT. Translation gives CAIRGQLGTEAFF.

In this sample, this clonotype is medium-sized. Found in a library prepared for alpha chains, this beta chain is an off-target read, and its abundance has little meaning. The rearrangement links TRBV7-2 to TRBJ1-1; D is uncertain. Trimming pared 2 bases from V and 0 bases from J, leaving 4 bases between. CDR3 length: 13 amino acids. From germline, CDR1 is SGHTA and CDR2 FQGNSA. The CDR3 sequence: CASSLSLNTEAFF. The CDR3 coding sequence is TGTGCCAGCAGCTTATCGTTGAACACTGAAGCTTTCTTT.

Remarks on this clonotype: This beta chain is a stray sequence in a library constructed for alpha chains; its clone size is not meaningful. The chain links TRBV6-1 to TRBJ2-5; 7 bases align to TRBD2. After removal of 1 base from V and 4 bases from J, the junction contained 12 bases not matched to a gene. Germline assignment: CDR1 MNHNS and CDR2 SASEGT. The CDR3 contains 17 residues. In DNA, the CDR3 is TGTGCCAGCAGTGAAGTGAGGACTAGACGATTCTCAGAGACCCAGTACTTC. Translation gives CASSEVRTRRFSETQYF.

This clonotype was detected many times. Because the library targeted alpha chains, this beta chain is an off-target read whose size means little. V gene TRBV11-3 combines with J gene TRBJ2-1; TRBD1 might be the D (5 bases). Trimming took 6 bases from V and 9 from J, leaving 18 bases between them. Germline values: CDR1 SGHNT, CDR2 YENEEA. The CDR3 has 14 amino acids. The CDR3 is CASSFPGPGSEQFF. As DNA, the CDR3 is TGTGCCAGCAGTTTTCCAGGGCCCGGCAGTGAGCAGTTCTTC.

In its sample, this clonotype ranks as medium-sized. This beta chain is a stray read from a library made for alpha chains; its abundance is not meaningful. The chain links TRBV5-1 to TRBJ2-7, with TRBD2 matching over 13 bases. The germline gives CDR1 SGHRS, CDR2 YFSETQ. V shed 3 bases and J 4 bases; nucleotides not matched to a gene: 4. The CDR3 extends over 15 amino acids. This chain's CDR3 is CASSSGLAGRYEQYF. Here the CDR3 DNA reads TGCGCCAGCAGCTCGGGACTAGCGGGGAGATACGAGCAGTACTTC.

This clonotype was detected ten times or more. This beta chain represents an off-target read in a library built for alpha chains; its size is of limited meaning. This chain connects TRBV6-5 to TRBJ1-2; 9 bases are shared with TRBD1. V gave up 6 bases and J gave up 6 bases; unmatched junction bases: 5. Germline CDR1 reads MNHEY; CDR2 reads SVGAGI. The CDR3 totals 13 residues. CDR3 sequence: CASRLQGADGYTF. CDR3 DNA sequence: TGTGCCAGCAGACTACAGGGGGCGGATGGCTACACCTTC.

This clonotype ranks as medium-sized. Little can be read into the size of this beta chain, an off-target read in a library designed for alpha chains. This chain joins TRBV3-1 and TRBJ2-7; 8 bases agree with TRBD2. Germline trimming cut 6 bases from V and 4 bases from J; bases unmatched to any gene: 8. CDR3 size: 14 residues. In germline, CDR1 is LGHDT, CDR2 YNNKEL (reference sequence). The CDR3 protein is CASSPVAGKYEQYF. The CDR3 DNA follows: TGTGCCAGCAGTCCGGTAGCGGGGAAGTACGAGCAGTACTTC.

This clonotype was seen at least ten times. Within a library made for alpha chains, this beta chain is off target, and its count is uninformative. The rearrangement uses TRBV2 and TRBJ2-4, with TRBD2 identical over 8 bases. This CDR3 comprises 15 residues. Germline V gene sequence: CDR1 SNHLY, CDR2 FYNNEI. Unmatched junction bases numbered 11, after V lost 4 bases and J lost 9 bases. Here the CDR3 reads CASSVERGHRSIQYF. In nucleotides, the CDR3 is TGTGCCAGCAGTGTTGAGCGGGGGCACAGGAGCATTCAGTACTTC.

In its sample, this clonotype is medium-sized. The library was prepared for alpha chains; this beta chain is a stray read, so its frequency means little. The V call is TRBV7-2, the J call TRBJ2-7, with D uncertain. Trimming removed 2 bases from V and 6 bases from J, with 11 bases in between. There are 13 residues in the CDR3. Germline CDR1 and CDR2: SGHTA and FQGNSA. The DNA for the CDR3 is TGTGCCAGCAGCTTATGGAAAACCCGCGAGCAGTACTTC. This encodes CASSLWKTREQYF.